These T cell receptor beta chains were read from a single sample in a study of early T cells in non-severe SARS-CoV-2 infection. Using its own MiXCR run on the 5' RACE reads, TCRdb lists one record per CDR3 protein. The data show about 60,000 distinct CDR3 sequences, 10% to 15% seen once. The sample was whole blood. These TCRs come from an adult who was a healthcare worker with PCR-confirmed SARS-CoV-2 infection or an uninfected control (not recorded which). Both conserved end residues are trimmed from each CDR3. Size is stated for part of the rows, as once, few or many counts, or as a class when the clone is expanded.

v_call clone_size cdr3_aa
TRBV6-2/TRBV6-3 . ASTLGLTEAF
TRBV29-1 once SVDTLGIQY
TRBV11-2 . ASSRLAGEQF
TRBV6-1 few ASSVLGQNYEQY
TRBV2 few ASSEAEASHQPQH
TRBV7-2 . ASSSGPTGGEAF
TRBV28 . ASSSQLGDQPQH
TRBV6-5 . ASSYSSGSTDTQY
TRBV29-1 . SVRADRGSSYEQY
TRBV10-2 many ASSAPGSYNEQF
TRBV5-4 few ASSLLVGDTQY
TRBV25-1 few ASSVLGDQNTEAF
TRBV3-1 few ASSPTVGEQF
TRBV28 many ASSLGSAPYSNQPQH
TRBV11-2 few ASSPPAGAYEQY
TRBV20-1 few SAPGTFTDTQY
TRBV29-1 . SVGRGHEQY
TRBV27 . ASTSGYNEQF
TRBV20-1 many SANRQGTYEQY
TRBV5-4 few ASSDGLLNYGYT
TRBV5-5 . ASLRTGLTGELF
TRBV2 . ASRVQGATEAF
TRBV13 . ASSPDAGGGSYGYT
TRBV19 many ASIPRDRNQPQH
TRBV4-3 few ASSRDRGYTGELF
TRBV7-9 few ASNRQGPSYEQY
TRBV7-9 . ASSTERLGIGYEQY
TRBV6-6 few ASSYLENTEAF
TRBV29-1 few SVAVGLDTIY
TRBV7-9 many ASSPQTDTQY
TRBV15 few ATSAGTRRVNEQF
TRBV20-1 few STSGAGARETQY
TRBV6-6 many ASRTDGTTGELF
TRBV28 few ASRPTGFLYEQY
TRBV10-2 . ASRALAGGNYNEQF
TRBV5-1 many ASSVTGGYGYT
TRBV27 . ASSFRQGPYGYT
TRBV11-2 few ASRGLEQY
TRBV7-2 . ASSLRRLNTEAF
TRBV28 few ASSWDGTNYGYT
TRBV7-8 . ASSLVGGTAEAF
TRBV20-1 once SAKKGTGSEKLF
TRBV15 many ATSRVLMQGNNEQF
TRBV7-6 few ASSLAGQLNTEAF
TRBV29-1 few SVDNRANEQF
TRBV29-1 . SVFGHSANTGELF
TRBV20-1 . SATEEISEAF
TRBV6-5 . ASSLSSGLAEQY
TRBV12-3/TRBV12-4 . ASRIADTEAF
TRBV3-1 many ASVSQGEQF
TRBV3-1 few ASSHTSGGDEQY
TRBV11-2 . ASSFHLEETQY
TRBV7-3 few ASSPRLAVTGELF
TRBV30 . AWSGFDGNQPQH
TRBV7-8 . ASSGRLAGEGTGELF
TRBV28 few AGTTDQETQY
TRBV20-1 . SARDEQGFSNEQF
TRBV2 many ASNRFETQY
TRBV6-5 medium-sized ASSLLALGNTIY